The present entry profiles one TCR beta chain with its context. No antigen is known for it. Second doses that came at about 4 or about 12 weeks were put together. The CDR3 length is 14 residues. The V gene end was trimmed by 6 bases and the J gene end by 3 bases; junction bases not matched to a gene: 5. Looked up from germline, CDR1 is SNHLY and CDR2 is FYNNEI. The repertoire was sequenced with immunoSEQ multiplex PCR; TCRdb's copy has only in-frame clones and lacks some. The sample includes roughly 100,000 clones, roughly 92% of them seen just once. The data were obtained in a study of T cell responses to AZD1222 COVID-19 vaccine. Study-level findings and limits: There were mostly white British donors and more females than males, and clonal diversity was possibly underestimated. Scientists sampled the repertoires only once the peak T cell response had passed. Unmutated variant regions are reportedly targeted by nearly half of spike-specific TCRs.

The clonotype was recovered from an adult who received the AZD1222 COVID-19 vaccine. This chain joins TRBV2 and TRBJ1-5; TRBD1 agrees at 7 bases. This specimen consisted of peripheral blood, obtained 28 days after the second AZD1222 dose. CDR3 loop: CASRPGQINQPQHF. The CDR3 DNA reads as TGTGCCAGCAGGCCGGGACAGATCAATCAGCCCCAGCATTTT.